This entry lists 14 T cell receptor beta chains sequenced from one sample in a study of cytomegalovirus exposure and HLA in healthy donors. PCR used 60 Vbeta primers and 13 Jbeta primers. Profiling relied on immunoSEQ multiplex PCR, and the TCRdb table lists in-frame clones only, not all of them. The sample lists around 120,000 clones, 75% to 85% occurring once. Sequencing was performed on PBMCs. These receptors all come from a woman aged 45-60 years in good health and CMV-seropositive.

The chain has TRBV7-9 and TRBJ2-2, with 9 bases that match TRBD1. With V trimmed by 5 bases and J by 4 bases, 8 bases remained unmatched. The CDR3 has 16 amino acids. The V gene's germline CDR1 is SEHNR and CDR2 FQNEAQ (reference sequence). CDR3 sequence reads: CASSAYRGRITGELFF. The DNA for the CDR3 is TGTGCCAGCAGCGCCTACAGGGGGCGCATCACCGGGGAGCTGTTTTTT.

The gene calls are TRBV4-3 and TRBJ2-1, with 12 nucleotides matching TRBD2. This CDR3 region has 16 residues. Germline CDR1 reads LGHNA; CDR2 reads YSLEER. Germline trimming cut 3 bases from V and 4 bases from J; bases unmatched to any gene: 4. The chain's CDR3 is CASSQSSGGAYNEQFF. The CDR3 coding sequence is TGCGCCAGCAGCCAGTCTAGCGGGGGGGCTTACAATGAGCAGTTCTTC.

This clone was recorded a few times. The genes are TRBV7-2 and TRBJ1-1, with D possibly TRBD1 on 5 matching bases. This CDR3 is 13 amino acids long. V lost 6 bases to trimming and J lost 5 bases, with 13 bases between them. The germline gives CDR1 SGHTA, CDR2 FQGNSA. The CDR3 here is CASSSREETEAFF. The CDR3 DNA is TGTGCCAGCAGTTCCAGGGAGGAAACTGAAGCTTTCTTT.

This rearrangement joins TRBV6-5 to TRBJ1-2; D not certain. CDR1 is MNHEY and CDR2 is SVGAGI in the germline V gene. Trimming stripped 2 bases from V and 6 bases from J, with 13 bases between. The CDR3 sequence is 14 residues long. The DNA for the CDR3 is TGTGCCAGCAGTTACGGCACCTTACGGGATGGCTACACCTTC. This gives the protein CASSYGTLRDGYTF.

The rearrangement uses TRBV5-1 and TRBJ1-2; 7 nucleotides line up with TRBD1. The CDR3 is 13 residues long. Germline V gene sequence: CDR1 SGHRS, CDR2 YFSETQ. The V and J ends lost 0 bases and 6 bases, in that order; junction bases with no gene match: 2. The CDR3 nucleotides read TGCGCCAGCAGCTTGGGACAGGGCGATGGCTACACCTTC. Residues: CASSLGQGDGYTF.

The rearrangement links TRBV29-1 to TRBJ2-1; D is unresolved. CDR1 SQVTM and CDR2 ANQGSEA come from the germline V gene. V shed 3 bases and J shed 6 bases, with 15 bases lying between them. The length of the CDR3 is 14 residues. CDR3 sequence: CSVEASPGPNEQFF. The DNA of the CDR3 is TGCAGCGTTGAGGCCAGCCCAGGCCCCAATGAGCAGTTCTTC.

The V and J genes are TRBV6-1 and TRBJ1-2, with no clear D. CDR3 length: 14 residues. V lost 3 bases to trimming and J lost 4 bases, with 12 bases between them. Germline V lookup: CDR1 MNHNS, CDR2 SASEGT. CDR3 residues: CASSDLSAFYGYTF. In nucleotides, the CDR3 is TGTGCCAGCAGTGATCTAAGTGCTTTCTATGGCTACACCTTC.

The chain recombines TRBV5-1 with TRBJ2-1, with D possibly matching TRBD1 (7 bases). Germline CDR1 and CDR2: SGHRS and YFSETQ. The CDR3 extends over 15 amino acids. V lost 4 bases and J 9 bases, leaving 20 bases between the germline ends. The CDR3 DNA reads TGCGCCAGCAGCGGGGGGACAGCCATGGTGGGTGAGCAGTTCTTC. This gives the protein CASSGGTAMVGEQFF.

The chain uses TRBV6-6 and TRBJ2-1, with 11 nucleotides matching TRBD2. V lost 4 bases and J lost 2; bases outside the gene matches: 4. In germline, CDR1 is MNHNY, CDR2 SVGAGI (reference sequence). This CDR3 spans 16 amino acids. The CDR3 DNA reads TGTGCCAGCAGTTCCCATAGCGGGAGGGCCTACAATGAGCAGTTCTTC. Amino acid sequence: CASSSHSGRAYNEQFF.

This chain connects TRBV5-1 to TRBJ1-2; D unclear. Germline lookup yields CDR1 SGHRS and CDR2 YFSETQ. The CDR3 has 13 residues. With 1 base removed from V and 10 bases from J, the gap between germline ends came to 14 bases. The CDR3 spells CASSLSPPGDYTF. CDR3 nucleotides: TGCGCCAGCAGCTTGTCCCCGCCAGGTGACTACACCTTC.

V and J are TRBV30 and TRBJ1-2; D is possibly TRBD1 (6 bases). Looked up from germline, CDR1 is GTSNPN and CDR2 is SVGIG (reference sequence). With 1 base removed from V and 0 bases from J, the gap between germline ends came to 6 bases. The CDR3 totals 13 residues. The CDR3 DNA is TGTGCCTGGAGTGAGGGGGCTAACTATGGCTACACCTTC. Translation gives CAWSEGANYGYTF.

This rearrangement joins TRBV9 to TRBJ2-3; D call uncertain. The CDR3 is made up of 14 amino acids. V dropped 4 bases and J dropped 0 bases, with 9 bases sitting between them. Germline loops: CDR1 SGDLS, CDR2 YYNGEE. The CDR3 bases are TGTGCCAGCAGCTCTCGGGTTAGCACAGATACGCAGTATTTT. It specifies CASSSRVSTDTQYF.

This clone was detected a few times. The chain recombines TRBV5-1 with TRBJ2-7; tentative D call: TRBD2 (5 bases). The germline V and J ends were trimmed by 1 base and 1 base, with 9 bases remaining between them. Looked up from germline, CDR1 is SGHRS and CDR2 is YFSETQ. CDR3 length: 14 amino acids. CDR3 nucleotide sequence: TGCGCCAGCAGCTTGCGGACTGGGTCCTACGAGCAGTACTTC. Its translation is CASSLRTGSYEQYF.

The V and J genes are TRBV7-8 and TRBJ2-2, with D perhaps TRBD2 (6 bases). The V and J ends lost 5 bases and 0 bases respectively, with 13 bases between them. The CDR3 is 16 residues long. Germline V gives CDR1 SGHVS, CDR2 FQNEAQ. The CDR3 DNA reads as TGTGCCAGCAGCCTTATGGAGCGGGCGAACACCGGGGAGCTGTTTTTT. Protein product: CASSLMERANTGELFF.